The TCR beta chain under discussion was sequenced for a study of T cell responses to AZD1222 COVID-19 vaccine. The assay was immunoSEQ multiplex PCR, and TCRdb's table has in-frame clones only and misses some. The sample lists about 110,000 clones, 86% seen once, with about 3% in the top ten. The ends were cut back, 4 bases at V and 0 bases at J, with 10 bases in the middle. This CDR3 comprises 15 residues. CDR1 SNHLY and CDR2 FYNNEI come from the germline V gene. The chain links TRBV2 to TRBJ2-4; maybe TRBD2 (6 bases). The TCR sequence derives from an adult in good health. This material consisted of peripheral blood, taken on day 0 of AZD1222 vaccination. The CDR3 DNA is TGTGCCAGCAGTGTGGAGGGCCTAGCCAAAAACATTCAGTACTTC. This encodes CASSVEGLAKNIQYF.